This T cell receptor (beta chain) derives from a study of cytomegalovirus exposure and HLA in healthy donors (dated by TCRdb to 2016 to 2017). Background for the entire study: An earlier analysis of 587 of the donors reported 250 to 350 Gb of sequence data and some 120 million unique TCR beta sequences from about 179 million T cells. Donor age, sex, ethnicity and CMV serostatus were compiled alongside the repertoire data. All discovery cohort repertoires had been generated on a single sequencing platform. In a later genetic analysis, genome-wide SNP genotypes for about 55% of the roughly 700 donors were used, and that subset was treated as a discovery cohort. A later analysis re-examined previously published TCR beta repertoires from just over 650 donors and added high-resolution HLA genotyping to investigate patterns of TCR occurrence. Roughly five DR-DQ haplotypes were handled as single units for association and clustering, since linkage in the cohort was strong. The genetic ancestry cluster associated with self-reported Caucasian donors included 81% of the 350 to 500 genotyped donors. The number of typed donors differed by locus: 629-630 for A, B, C, DRB1 and DQB1; 500 to 550 for DQA1; 606 for DPA1; and about 450 for DPB1. In an earlier analysis of roughly 580 of the donors, high-throughput TCR beta sequencing was used to judge whether each TCR beta V gene segment behaved as functional or pseudogenic. HLA typing covered class I and class II loci at four-digit resolution. The aim of the study was to test whether cataloging public T cell receptors could identify signatures of past pathogen exposure. An early release covering 500 to 750 HLA-typed donors comprised about 300 gigabases of sequencing data and tens of millions of unique TCR sequences. High-throughput TCR immunosequencing, statistical association of individual TCRs with disease status, and machine learning were combined to predict cytomegalovirus infection status. On average, roughly 240,000 unique TCR beta nucleotide sequences were sequenced per donor among a few hundred genotyped donors of the cohort, with about 17% of those sequences being non-productive. The later analysis used no new phenotypic data to find candidate immune exposures, relying instead on TCR beta sequences and their occurrence across donors. Using immunosequencing, the study profiled T cell repertoires from 550 to 750 subjects and related those repertoires to cytomegalovirus serostatus. Along with the approximately 670-subject first cohort, a separate validation cohort of approximately 110 different subjects was used. The paper as a whole reports these results and caveats: A further reported finding was that TCR beta sequences accurately predicted the HLA-A and HLA-B alleles for most subjects in the first cohort. In vitro tests confirmed that a few of the cytomegalovirus-associated TCR beta chains recognize cytomegalovirus antigens. A later analysis found that most CMV-associated TCR beta chains appeared HLA-restricted, with HLA associations seemingly driven largely by CMV exposure. Some IMGT-functional V segments, including TRBV6-2 and TRBV6-3, could not be distinguished by the 87-base-pair reads and were therefore excluded. In a later analysis, several top co-occurrence clusters were reported to appear linked to parvovirus B19, influenza, CMV and Epstein-Barr virus. Linkage disequilibrium might explain the correlated functional status among segregating V segments, but an unknown experimental factor could not be excluded. A later genetic analysis associated a missense DCLRE1C variant with V-gene and J-gene trimming of TCR beta chains, and an independent cohort replicated the association. Approximately 16 rarely observed V segments, including chromosome 9 orphons, were excluded from the earlier analysis of several hundred of the donors because counts were too low. In a later analysis, the rate of TCR association differed among HLA loci, with DRB1 alleles having the most associated TCRs and HLA-C alleles having the fewest. A later analysis found that HLA-associated TCR beta chains were more clonally expanded and had lower generation probabilities than equally common non-associated chains. According to a later genetic analysis, donors in an Asian-associated ancestry cluster had fewer N-insertions in productive TCRs than the approximately 700-donor mean. Specific HLA alleles were associated with 15,000 to 20,000 TCR beta sequences at a false discovery rate of 0.05 in a later analysis. Most TCR sequences were seen in very few donors, while some public TCRs were found in many individuals. The classifier was reported to diagnose cytomegalovirus status with high specificity and sensitivity in both the original and validation cohorts. A cluster of highly shared sequence variants was judged likely to represent a technical artifact of the sequencing pipeline. CMV serostatus was the only immune exposure information available for the cohort. In an earlier analysis of approximately 590 of the donors, most TCR beta V segments appeared in productive rearrangements about 87% or about 30% of the time, broadly matching IMGT annotations. When HLA alleles, especially DR and DQ, strongly co-occurred, TCR associations were difficult to assign to individual alleles. The authors suggested that the approach could potentially be extended to other disease states and immunological phenotypes. HLA typing was unavailable for some donors at each locus, so association tests used only the typed subset. A total of 150 to 200 TCR beta chains were listed by the study as associated with cytomegalovirus. The cohort was sequenced for TCR beta chains only, and without alpha or paired-chain data the features that could be detected were limited. The presence/absence analyses assumed that sequencing depth was roughly uniform across donors, and that assumption may not be true.

Concerning this clone: The antigen it binds to is not known. Base qualities are missing; no much larger clone stands one base away.

The cohort comprised more than 550 healthy bone marrow donors. At the time of sampling, all cohort members were nominally healthy, though unrecorded immune exposures were likely present. The donor was CMV seropositive and was included in the group of 250 to 300 seropositive cohort members. Every donor gave a peripheral blood sample, and the peripheral blood mononuclear cells from that sample were used for TCR beta sequencing. The Qiagen DNeasy Blood Extraction Kit was used to extract genomic DNA from the blood cell samples. Receptor amplification or capture employed the immunoSEQ multiplex PCR assay. For the multiplex PCR, a mixture combining 60 forward primers for TCR Vbeta segments and 13 reverse primers for TCR Jbeta segments was used. The CDR3 region of rearranged TCR beta genes was amplified from genomic DNA with a multiplex PCR assay. The Illumina HiSeq System was used to sequence the amplified TCR beta libraries as 87-base-pair reads. From the authors' description of their analysis: A later analysis tallied around 87 million unique TCR beta chains across the 600 to 700 repertoires, and approximately 12 million of those chains were shared by two or more donors. Raw reads were error-corrected and collapsed into unique sequences with a nearest-neighbor algorithm that merged closely related sequences to remove PCR and sequencing errors. To assign V, D and J gene segments, CDR3 sequences were aligned to IMGT reference sequences. For a sequence to be retained, a match of at least six nucleotides to both a V gene segment and a J gene segment was required. Rearrangements were classified as productive when the CDR3 lacked stop codons and remained in frame with V and J, and all other rearrangements were classified as non-productive. Following IMGT convention, CDR3 was defined as the stretch from the second conserved V-encoded cysteine to the conserved J-encoded phenylalanine. In an earlier analysis of more than 550 of the donors, sequences lacking an unambiguous match to a single V gene segment were excluded. In an earlier analysis of approximately 500 of the donors, a V segment was called functional when productive rearrangements were above 56.7%, and segregating when the standard deviation between donors exceeded 5%. A statistical classification framework was built for diagnosing cytomegalovirus status from the catalog of TCR beta chain sequences. In a later analysis, V and J genes were assigned by comparing TCR nucleotide sequences against IMGT/GENE-DB human TR gene sequences. A later analysis assigned CDR3 sequences and most-parsimonious VDJ recombination scenarios with the TCRdist pipeline. In a later analysis, each TCR beta chain was defined by its CDR3 amino acid sequence together with its V-gene family, and reads without a unique V-gene family were excluded. A later analysis removed 592 highly shared, low-generation-probability nucleotide sequences to deal with suspected cross-contamination and a sequencing artifact. For each public chain, a later analysis derived a clonal expansion index from normalized ranks of inferred template counts within each repertoire. A later analysis computed generation probabilities with a VDJ recombination model fitted to out-of-frame rearrangements, and checked the results against IGoR. Hypergeometric tests were used in a later analysis to score TCR-TCR, TCR-HLA and TCR-CMV co-occurrence, with a repertoire-size bias correction applied to the TCR pairs. A later analysis estimated false discovery rates by permuting HLA or CMV assignments 20 times. In a later analysis, co-occurring TCRs were grouped using DBSCAN, and TCRdist sequence similarity was added for clustering within HLA-allele-positive subsets. Repertoires with fewer than 30,000 or more than 120,000 public chains were left out of co-occurrence clustering, as were several repertoires with anomalous nucleotide sharing. Drawn from immuneACCESS, this table holds only the in-frame rearrangements with V and J called that TCRdb kept. Clones are partly lost; checked studies trace under half to an unresolved V gene and leave the rest unexplained. That table gives V, J and clone size, and the DNA gave D and trimming. The sample data list roughly 180,000 clones, and around 80% of these were observed just once. Less than 1.5% of the sample belongs to the ten largest clones.

Including cysteine and phenylalanine, the CDR3 has 14 amino acids. CDR3 DNA only is kept here, 42 bases in frame from base 1. Trimming accounts for 0 bases at V and 9 bases at J, while the number of junction bases matched to no gene is 7. The germline V gene gives CDR1 as MRHNA and CDR2 as SNTAGT. Sequencing was carried out using PBMCs. Here the chain combines TRBV6-4 and TRBJ1-2; 7 nucleotides in the junction match TRBD1. This clonotype originated in a girl between 10 and 17 years old in good health and CMV-seropositive. The CDR3 amino acid sequence is: CASSDSGAGGSYTF. The DNA sequence reads TGTGCCAGCAGTGACTCTGGGGCAGGGGGAAGCTACACCTTC.